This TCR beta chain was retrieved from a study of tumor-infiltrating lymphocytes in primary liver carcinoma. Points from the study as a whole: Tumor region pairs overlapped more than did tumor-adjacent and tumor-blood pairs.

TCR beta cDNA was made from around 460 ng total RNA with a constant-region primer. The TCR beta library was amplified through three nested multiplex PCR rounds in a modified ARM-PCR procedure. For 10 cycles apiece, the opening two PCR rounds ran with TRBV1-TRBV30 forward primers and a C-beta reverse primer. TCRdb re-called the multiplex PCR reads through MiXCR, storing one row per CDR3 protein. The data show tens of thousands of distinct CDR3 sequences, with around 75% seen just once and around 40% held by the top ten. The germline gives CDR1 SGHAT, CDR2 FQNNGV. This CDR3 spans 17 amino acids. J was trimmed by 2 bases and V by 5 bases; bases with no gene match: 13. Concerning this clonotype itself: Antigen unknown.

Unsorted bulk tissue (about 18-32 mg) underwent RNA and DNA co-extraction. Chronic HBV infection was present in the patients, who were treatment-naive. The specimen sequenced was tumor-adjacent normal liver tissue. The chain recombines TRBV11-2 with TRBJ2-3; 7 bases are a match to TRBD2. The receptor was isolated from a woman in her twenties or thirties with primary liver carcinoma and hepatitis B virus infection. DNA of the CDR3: TGTGCCAGCAGCCGTCGAGGGAGCGGGAACCCCACAGATACGCAGTATTTT. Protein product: CASSRRGSGNPTDTQYF.